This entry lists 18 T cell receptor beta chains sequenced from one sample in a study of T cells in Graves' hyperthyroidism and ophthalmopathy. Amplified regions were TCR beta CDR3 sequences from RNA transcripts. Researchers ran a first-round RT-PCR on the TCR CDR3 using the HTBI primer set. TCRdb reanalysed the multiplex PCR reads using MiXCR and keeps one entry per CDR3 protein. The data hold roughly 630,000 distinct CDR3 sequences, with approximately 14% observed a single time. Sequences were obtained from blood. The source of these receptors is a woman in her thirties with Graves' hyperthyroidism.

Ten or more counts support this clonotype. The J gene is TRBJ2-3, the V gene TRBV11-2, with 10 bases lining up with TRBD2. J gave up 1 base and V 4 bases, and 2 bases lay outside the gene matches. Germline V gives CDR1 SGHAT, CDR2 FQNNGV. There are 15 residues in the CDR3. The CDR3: CASSWLAGGTDTQYF. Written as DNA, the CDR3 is TGTGCCAGCAGCTGGCTAGCGGGAGGCACAGATACGCAGTATTTT.

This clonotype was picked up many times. The CDR3, as DNA: TGTGCCAGCAGCTCTAGCGGGAGTGGTTCCTACGAGCAGTACTTC. As protein: CASSSSGSGSYEQYF. The chain uses TRBV13 and TRBJ2-7; TRBD2 aligns across 10 bases. Germline V CDR1 and CDR2: PRHDT, FYEKMQ (reference sequence). This CDR3 contains 15 residues. With 4 bases clipped from V and 1 base from J, the junction kept 4 bases outside the gene matches.

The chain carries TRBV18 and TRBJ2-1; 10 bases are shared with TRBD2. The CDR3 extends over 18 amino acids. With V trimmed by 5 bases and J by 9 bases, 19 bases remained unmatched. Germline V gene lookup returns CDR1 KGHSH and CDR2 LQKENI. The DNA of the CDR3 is TGTGCCAGCTCAGTTGGGGGGCCTAGCGGGAGTTCTATCCCTGAGCAGTTCTTC. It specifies CASSVGGPSGSSIPEQFF.

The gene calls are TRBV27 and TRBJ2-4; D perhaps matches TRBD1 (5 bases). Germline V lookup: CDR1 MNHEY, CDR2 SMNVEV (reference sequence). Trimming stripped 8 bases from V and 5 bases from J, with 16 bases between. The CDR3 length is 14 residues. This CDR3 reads CASQPGNPENIQYF. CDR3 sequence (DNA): TGTGCCAGCCAGCCAGGGAATCCGGAAAACATTCAGTACTTC.

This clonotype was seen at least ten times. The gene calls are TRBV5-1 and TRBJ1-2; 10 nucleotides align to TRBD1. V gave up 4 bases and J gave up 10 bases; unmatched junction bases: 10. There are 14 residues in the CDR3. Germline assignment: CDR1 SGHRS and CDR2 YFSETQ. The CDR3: CASSINRDRGSYTF. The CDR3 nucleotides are TGCGCCAGCAGCATAAACCGGGACAGGGGTTCCTACACCTTC.

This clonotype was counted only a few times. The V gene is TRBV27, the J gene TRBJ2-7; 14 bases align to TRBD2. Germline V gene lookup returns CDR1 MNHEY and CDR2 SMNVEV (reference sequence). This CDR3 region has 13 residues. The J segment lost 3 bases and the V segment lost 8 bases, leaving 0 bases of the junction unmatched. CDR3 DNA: TGTGCCAGCGGACTAGCGGGAGGCTACGAGCAGTACTTC. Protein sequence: CASGLAGGYEQYF.

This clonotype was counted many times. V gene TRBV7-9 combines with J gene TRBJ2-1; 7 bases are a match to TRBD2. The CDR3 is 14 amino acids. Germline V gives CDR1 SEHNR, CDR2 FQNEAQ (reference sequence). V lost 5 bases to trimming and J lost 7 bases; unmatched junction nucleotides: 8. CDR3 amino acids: CASSEPLAKNEQFF. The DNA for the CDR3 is TGTGCCAGCAGCGAACCACTAGCGAAGAATGAGCAGTTCTTC.

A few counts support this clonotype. The CDR3: CASSLGGRFPSTDTQYF. The CDR3 coding sequence is TGCGCCAGCAGCTTGGGGGGCAGATTTCCTAGCACAGATACGCAGTATTTT. The rearrangement uses TRBV5-1 and TRBJ2-3, with D tentatively TRBD1 (5 bases). The CDR3 is made up of 17 amino acids. V was trimmed by 0 bases and J by 0 bases, leaving 14 bases between them. The germline gives CDR1 SGHRS, CDR2 YFSETQ.

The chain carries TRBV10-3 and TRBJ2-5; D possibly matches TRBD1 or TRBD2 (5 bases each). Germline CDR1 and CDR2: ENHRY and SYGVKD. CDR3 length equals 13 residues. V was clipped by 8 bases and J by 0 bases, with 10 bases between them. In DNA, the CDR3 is TGTGCCATCGCGCGAGGGGACCAAGAGACCCAGTACTTC. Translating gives CAIARGDQETQYF.

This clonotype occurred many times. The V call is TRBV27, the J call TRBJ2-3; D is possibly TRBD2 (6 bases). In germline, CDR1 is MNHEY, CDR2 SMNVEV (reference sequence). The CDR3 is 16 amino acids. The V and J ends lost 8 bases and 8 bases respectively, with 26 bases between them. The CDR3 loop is CASGYGGRGSFGTQYF. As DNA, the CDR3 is TGTGCCAGCGGCTATGGGGGTCGGGGGTCCTTTGGTACGCAGTATTTT.

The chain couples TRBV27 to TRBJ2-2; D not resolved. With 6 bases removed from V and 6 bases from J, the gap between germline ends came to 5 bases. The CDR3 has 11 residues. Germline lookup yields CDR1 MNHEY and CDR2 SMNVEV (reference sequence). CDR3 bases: TGTGCCAGCAGATCGTCCGGGGAGCTGTTTTTT. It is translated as CASRSSGELFF.

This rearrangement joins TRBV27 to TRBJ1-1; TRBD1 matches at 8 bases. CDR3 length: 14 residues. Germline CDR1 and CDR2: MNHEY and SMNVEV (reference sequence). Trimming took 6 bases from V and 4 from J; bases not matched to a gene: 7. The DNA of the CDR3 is TGTGCCAGCAGGGAGGGACAGGAGGGCACTGAAGCTTTCTTT. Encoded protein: CASREGQEGTEAFF.

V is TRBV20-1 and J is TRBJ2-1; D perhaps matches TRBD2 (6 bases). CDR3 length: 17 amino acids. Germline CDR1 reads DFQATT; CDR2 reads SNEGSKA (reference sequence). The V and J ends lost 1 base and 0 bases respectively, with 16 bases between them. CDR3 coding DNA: TGCAGTGCTAGAGTGTTTGAACTAGCTAGCTCCTACAATGAGCAGTTCTTC. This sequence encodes CSARVFELASSYNEQFF.

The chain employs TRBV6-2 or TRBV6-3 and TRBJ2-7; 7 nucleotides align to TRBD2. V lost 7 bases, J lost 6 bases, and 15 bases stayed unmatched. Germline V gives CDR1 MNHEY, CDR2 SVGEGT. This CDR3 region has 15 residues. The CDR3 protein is CASIQPAGLGFEQYF. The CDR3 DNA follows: TGTGCCAGCATTCAACCAGCGGGGCTTGGCTTCGAGCAGTACTTC.

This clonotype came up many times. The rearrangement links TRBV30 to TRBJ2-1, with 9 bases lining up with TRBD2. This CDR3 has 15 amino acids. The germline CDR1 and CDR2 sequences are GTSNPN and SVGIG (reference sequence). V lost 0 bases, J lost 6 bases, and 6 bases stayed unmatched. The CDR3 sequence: CAWSVLLAGPNEQFF. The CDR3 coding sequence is TGTGCCTGGAGTGTATTGCTAGCGGGACCCAATGAGCAGTTCTTC.

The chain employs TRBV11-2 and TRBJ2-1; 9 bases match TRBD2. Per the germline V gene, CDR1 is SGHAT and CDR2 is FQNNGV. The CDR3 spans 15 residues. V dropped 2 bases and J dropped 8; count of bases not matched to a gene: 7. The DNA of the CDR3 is TGTGCCAGCAGCTTATGGGCGGGAGGGCCGGATGAGCAGTTCTTC. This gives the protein CASSLWAGGPDEQFF.

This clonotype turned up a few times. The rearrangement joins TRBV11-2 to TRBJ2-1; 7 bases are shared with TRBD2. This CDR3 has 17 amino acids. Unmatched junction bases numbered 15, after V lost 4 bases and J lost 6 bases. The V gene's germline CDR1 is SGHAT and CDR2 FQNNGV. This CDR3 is CASSSLLVGGSTNEQFF. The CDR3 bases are TGTGCCAGCAGCTCGCTTTTGGTGGGCGGGAGTACCAATGAGCAGTTCTTC.

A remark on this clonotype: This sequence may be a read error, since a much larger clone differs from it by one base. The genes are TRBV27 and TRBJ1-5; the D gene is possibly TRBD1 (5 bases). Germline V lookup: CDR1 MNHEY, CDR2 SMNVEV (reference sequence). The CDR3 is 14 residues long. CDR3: CASSAGHSNQPLHF. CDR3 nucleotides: TGTGCCAGCAGCGCAGGGCATAGCAATCAGCCCCTGCATTTT.